This T cell receptor (beta chain) stems from a study of shared clonotypes between healthy human individuals. Findings and caveats of the study: Estimated richness was generally greater in naive than memory subsets.

About this clone: What it binds is not known.

This CDR3 comprises 14 residues. From germline, CDR1 is SGHAT and CDR2 FQNNGV. J gave up 7 bases and V 1 base, and 4 bases lay outside the gene matches. TCRdb's copy holds only in-frame clones and misses some; the assay was immunoSEQ multiplex PCR. There are a few million clones in the sample; 90% to 95% occur only once, and over 0.12% lies in the top ten. Specimen: naive CD4+ T cells sorted from blood. Regarding subset: CD45RA+ positively selected. This chain connects TRBV11-2 to TRBJ2-1; 7 nucleotides agree with TRBD2. The source is a man aged 18 to 29 in good health. The CDR3 spells CASSLGREGNEQFF. The CDR3 bases are TGTGCCAGCAGCTTAGGCAGGGAGGGGAATGAGCAGTTCTTC.